Below are 8 T cell receptor beta chains sequenced from a single sample in a study of blood T cell repertoires in COVID-19. Profiling relied on immunoSEQ multiplex PCR, and the TCRdb table lists in-frame clones only, not all of them. Of tens of thousands of clones in the sample, 70% to 80% were seen once. The specimen was peripheral blood. The receptor set was obtained from a human donor in a cohort sampled during active COVID-19.

This sequence joins TRBV13 and TRBJ1-2, with a tentative D call TRBD1 (6 bases). The CDR3 length is 14 residues. V gave up 1 base and J gave up 5 bases, with 11 bases separating them. In germline, CDR1 is PRHDT, CDR2 FYEKMQ (reference sequence). The DNA of the CDR3 is TGTGCCAGCAGCTTAGAGAGGCAGGGGTATGGCTACACCTTC. It codes for CASSLERQGYGYTF.

The gene calls are TRBV18 and TRBJ1-4; D is perhaps TRBD1 (5 bases). Per germline, CDR1 KGHSH and CDR2 LQKENI. Trimming removed 0 bases at V and 7 bases at J, with 15 bases between. This CDR3 spans 16 amino acids. DNA of the CDR3: TGTGCCAGCTCACCACCACGGGGGGGACCCGTTGAAAAACTGTTTTTT. Translation gives CASSPPRGGPVEKLFF.

The chain joins TRBV11-2 to TRBJ2-7; perhaps TRBD1 as D (6 bases). The ends were cut back, 5 bases at V and 6 bases at J, with 14 bases in the middle. CDR3 size: 13 residues. From germline, CDR1 is SGHAT and CDR2 FQNNGV. CDR3 sequence (DNA): TGTGCCAGCAGCCAGGACAGAAGGGGCGAGCAGTACTTC. This sequence encodes CASSQDRRGEQYF.

The chain is built from TRBV30 and TRBJ1-1; tentative D call: TRBD1 (5 bases). V was shortened by 2 bases and J by 1 base, with 8 bases between the two germline ends. The CDR3 covers 13 residues. Per the germline V gene, CDR1 is GTSNPN and CDR2 is SVGIG (reference sequence). The CDR3 reads CAWSSQGNTEAFF. The CDR3 nucleotides are TGTGCCTGGAGTTCCCAGGGGAACACTGAAGCTTTCTTT. The full variable domain, completed using reference TRBV30 and TRBJ1-1, is SQTIHQWPATLVQPVGSPLSLECTVEGTSNPNLYWYRQAAGRGLQLLFYSVGIGQISSEVPQNLSASRPQDRQFILSSKKLLLSDSGFYLCAWSSQGNTEAFFGQGTRLTVV.

The rearrangement uses TRBV29-1 and TRBJ2-3; 8 positions agree with TRBD2. The ends lost 5 bases at V and 0 bases at J; junction bases unmatched: 4. This CDR3 is built from 14 residues. Germline V CDR1 and CDR2: SQVTM, ANQGSEA. This chain's CDR3 is CSVRSSGSTDTQYF. The CDR3 nucleotides are TGCAGCGTTCGTTCTAGCGGGAGCACAGATACGCAGTATTTT.

The chain carries TRBV5-1 and TRBJ1-5; 9 bases map to TRBD1. The V gene end was trimmed by 0 bases and the J gene end by 6 bases; junction bases not matched to a gene: 4. CDR3 length: 15 residues. In germline, CDR1 is SGHRS, CDR2 YFSETQ. The CDR3 sequence is CASSLGTGDGQPQHF. The CDR3 DNA sequence: TGCGCCAGCAGCTTGGGGACAGGGGACGGTCAGCCCCAGCATTTT.

The V call is TRBV15, the J call TRBJ2-7, with TRBD1 matching 9 bases. Germline CDR1 is LNHNV and CDR2 is YYDKDF (reference sequence). Trimming at V came to 2 bases and at J to 5 bases, leaving 10 bases not matched to a gene. This CDR3 contains 16 residues. The CDR3 DNA sequence: TGTGCCACCAGCAGACACCGGGACAGGGTCCCCCACGAGCAGTACTTC. Translation: CATSRHRDRVPHEQYF.

The chain links TRBV18 to TRBJ1-2; maybe TRBD1 (6 bases). The CDR3 has 16 residues. V was shortened by 2 bases and J by 1 base, with 14 bases between the two germline ends. In germline, CDR1 is KGHSH, CDR2 LQKENI. The CDR3 DNA sequence: TGTGCCAGCTCACCATTCCCGGACAGCTTTAACTATGGCTACACCTTC. Encoded protein: CASSPFPDSFNYGYTF.